The present TCR beta chain was sequenced within a study of shared clonotypes between healthy human individuals. Whole-study findings and limits: The study sampled only blood, and tissue repertoires likely differ. Generation probabilities of non-shared clonotypes were lower (relative to those shared by all four donors).

The data were produced by immunoSEQ multiplex PCR, yet TCRdb's version contains in-frame clones alone and is incomplete. The table lists approximately 2,000,000 clones, 85% to 95% of them singletons. For this clone: Its antigen is unknown.

Germline V CDR1 and CDR2: LNHDA, SQIVND (reference sequence). Trimming shortened V by 3 bases and J by 6 bases, and 18 bases separated the two germline ends. The CDR3 is 16 residues long. The source is a man aged 18 to 29 in good health. Some clones in this sample may be carry-over from other donors' samples. Material: naive CD4+ T cells from PBMCs. Subset described: CD45RA+ positively selected. The V call is TRBV19, the J call TRBJ1-5; D is possibly TRBD1 (5 bases). The CDR3 nucleotides are TGTGCCAGTAGTATGGGGTCCGGGGTGGGGGGTCAGCCCCAGCATTTT. This translates into CASSMGSGVGGQPQHF.